This T cell receptor beta chain was sequenced during a study of blood T cell repertoires in COVID-19. Study in general: Material from acute and convalescent COVID-19 was sourced from the United States, Italy and Spain. T cells, B-cell-depleted T cells, or PBMCs provided the cDNA or gDNA that served as material.

As handled by the study authors: Estimation of nucleated cell counts relied on the amplification of reference gene primers. TCRdb keeps only in-frame clones here, not all; method: immunoSEQ multiplex PCR. The DNA gave D and trimming, while V, J and clone size come from that table. The sample shows about 170,000 clones, 85% to 95% of them seen only once. The V end was cut by 5 bases, the J end by 9 bases, with 8 bases between. The germline CDR1 and CDR2 sequences are DFQATT and SNEGSKA (reference sequence). This CDR3 has 10 amino acids. The rearrangement links TRBV20-1 to TRBJ2-1; D gene ambiguous. This TCR came from a man between 50 and 59 years old with acute or convalescent COVID-19. The sequenced material came from peripheral blood. The CDR3: CSAFPFEQFF. The CDR3 nucleotides read TGCAGTGCTTTCCCATTTGAGCAGTTCTTC.